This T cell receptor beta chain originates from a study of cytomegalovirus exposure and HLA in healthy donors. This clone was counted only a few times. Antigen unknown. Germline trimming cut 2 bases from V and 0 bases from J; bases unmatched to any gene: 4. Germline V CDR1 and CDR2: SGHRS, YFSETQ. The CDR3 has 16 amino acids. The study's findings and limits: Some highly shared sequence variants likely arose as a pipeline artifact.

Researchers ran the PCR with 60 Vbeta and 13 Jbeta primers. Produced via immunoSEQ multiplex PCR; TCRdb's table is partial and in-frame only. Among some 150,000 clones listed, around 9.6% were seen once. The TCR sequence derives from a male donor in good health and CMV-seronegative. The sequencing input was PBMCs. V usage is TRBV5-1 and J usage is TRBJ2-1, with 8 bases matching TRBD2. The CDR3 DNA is TGCGCCAGCAGCTTCTTGAGCGGGAGCTCCTACAATGAGCAGTTCTTC. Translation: CASSFLSGSSYNEQFF.